A single sample is the source of the 27 T cell receptor beta chains below, sequenced in a study of memory CD8 T cells in hepatitis C reinfection. Produced via immunoSEQ multiplex PCR; TCRdb's table is partial and in-frame only. The table lists tens of thousands of clones, roughly nine tenths of them singletons, with more than 0.8% in the top ten. Described time point: pre-reinfection, 55 to 20 weeks before reinfection detection. The sorted cells went straight to TCR sequencing with no prior in vitro expansion. Specimen: naive CD8+ T cells sorted from blood. Receptors originate from a man between 18 and 29 years old with hepatitis C virus infection.

The chain has TRBV28 and TRBJ2-7, with D hard to call. The CDR3 sequence is 14 residues long. V was trimmed by 6 bases and J by 6 bases, leaving 18 bases between them. Germline lookup yields CDR1 MDHEN and CDR2 SYDVKM. CDR3 loop: CASSPERGFAEQYV. The CDR3 bases are TGTGCCAGCAGCCCCGAGAGAGGCTTCGCCGAGCAGTACGTC.

V and J are TRBV27 and TRBJ2-2; TRBD2 is a possible D gene (6 bases). The CDR3 totals 14 residues. The V end was cut by 6 bases, the J end by 6 bases, with 14 bases between. Germline CDR1 MNHEY, CDR2 SMNVEV (reference sequence). CDR3 coding DNA: TGTGCCAGCAGCCCGGGAGAAAGGGCCGGGGAGCTGTTTTTT. It yields the protein CASSPGERAGELFF.

The chain uses TRBV11-2 and TRBJ1-5; 11 positions match TRBD1. Germline V gene sequence: CDR1 SGHAT, CDR2 FQNNGV. This CDR3 comprises 18 residues. Trimming removed 5 bases from V and 5 bases from J; junction bases left unmatched: 14. CDR3 in DNA: TGTGCCAGCAGCGAGCCCGGGACGGGGACAGGGGGACATCAGCCCCAGCATTTT. Protein sequence: CASSEPGTGTGGHQPQHF.

This chain connects TRBV2 to TRBJ2-3; TRBD1 aligns across 9 bases. This CDR3 spans 17 amino acids. V trimming: 4 bases; J trimming: 4 bases; junction bases outside the gene matches: 12. Germline CDR1 and CDR2: SNHLY and FYNNEI. The CDR3 DNA sequence: TGTGCCAGCAGTGTTGATTCGGACAGGGGATTCCCAGATACGCAGTATTTT. It is translated as CASSVDSDRGFPDTQYF. Combining the CDR3 with reference TRBV2 and TRBJ2-3 gives the whole variable domain EPEVTQTPSHQVTQMGQEVILRCVPISNHLYFYWYRQILGQKVEFLVSFYNNEISEKSEIFDDQFSVERPDGSNFTLKIRSTKLEDSAMYFCASSVDSDRGFPDTQYFGPGTRLTVL.

The genes are TRBV7-2 and TRBJ2-3; 8 bases map to TRBD2. Trimming removed 5 bases from V and 1 base from J; junction bases left unmatched: 11. The germline gives CDR1 SGHTA, CDR2 FQGNSA. The CDR3 is 17 residues long. CDR3 sequence reads: CASSQVKLAARTDTQYF. CDR3 DNA: TGTGCCAGCAGCCAAGTTAAACTAGCGGCTCGCACAGATACGCAGTATTTT.

In the case of this clone: One end of the junction varies from germline; a read error may be responsible. The chain recombines TRBV19 with TRBJ2-1, with D uncertain. This CDR3 spans 14 amino acids. Germline assignment: CDR1 LNHDA and CDR2 SQIVND (reference sequence). As DNA, the CDR3 is TGTGCCAGCAGTACACTTAGCTCCTACAATGAGCAGTTCTTC. Its protein is CASSTLSSYNEQFF.

This rearrangement joins TRBV2 to TRBJ2-5, with unresolved D. The CDR3 runs 13 residues. The V and J ends lost 8 bases and 0 bases respectively, with 10 bases between them. CDR1 is SNHLY, CDR2 FYNNEI, per germline. CDR3 residues: CASAELYQETQYF. The CDR3 DNA follows: TGTGCCAGCGCAGAATTGTACCAAGAGACCCAGTACTTC.

Comments on this clone: Since the CDR3 does not end with the conserved phenylalanine or tryptophan, this likely comes from a read error. The chain has TRBV15 and TRBJ1-5; a possible D gene is TRBD1 (5 bases). The V end lost 0 bases, the J end lost 6 bases, and 12 bases lay between the germline ends. Germline CDR1 and CDR2: LNHNV and YYDKDF (reference sequence). This CDR3 region has 15 residues. CDR3 loop: CATSRDKGEGQPQHS. As DNA, the CDR3 is TGTGCCACCAGCAGAGATAAAGGGGAAGGTCAGCCCCAGCATTCT.

The J gene is TRBJ2-1, the V gene TRBV7-9; TRBD2 matches at 11 bases. The length of the CDR3 is 15 residues. Unmatched junction bases numbered 3, after V lost 4 bases and J lost 4 bases. The germline V gene has CDR1 SEHNR and CDR2 FQNEAQ (reference sequence). CDR3 protein: CASSYLAGGYNEQFF. The CDR3 DNA follows: TGTGCCAGCAGCTACCTAGCGGGGGGATACAATGAGCAGTTCTTC.

This clone showed up just a few times. This chain connects TRBV2 to TRBJ1-4, with 9 positions matching TRBD1. The germline CDR1 and CDR2 sequences are SNHLY and FYNNEI. This CDR3 spans 16 amino acids. The trim removed 4 bases at V and 1 base at J, leaving 4 bases unmatched. The CDR3 is CASSGLDRGTNEKLFF. The CDR3 nucleotides are TGTGCCAGCAGTGGCCTGGACAGGGGAACTAATGAAAAACTGTTTTTT.

V is TRBV11-2 and J is TRBJ2-1, with TRBD2 as a possible D gene (5 bases). The CDR3 is 15 amino acids. Trimming shortened V by 3 bases and J by 7 bases, and 16 bases separated the two germline ends. CDR1 is SGHAT, CDR2 FQNNGV, per germline. CDR3 nucleotide sequence: TGTGCCAGCAGCTTTAAACTAGTACCATCGAATGAGCAGTTCTTC. As protein: CASSFKLVPSNEQFF.

This chain joins TRBV9 and TRBJ1-2; D may be TRBD1 (6 bases). The germline V gene encodes CDR1 SGDLS and CDR2 YYNGEE. The CDR3 covers 15 residues. V was pared by 0 bases and J by 0 bases, with 9 bases between. CDR3 sequence: CASSVATGPNYGYTF. The CDR3 bases are TGTGCCAGCAGCGTAGCTACAGGGCCTAACTATGGCTACACCTTC.

The chain has TRBV5-6 and TRBJ2-1; 8 bases map to TRBD1. The CDR3 contains 16 residues. The junction had 10 bases not matched to a gene; V was cut back by 4 bases and J by 4 bases. The V gene's germline CDR1 is SGHDT and CDR2 YYEEEE. CDR3 protein: CASSPIAGTGYNEQFF. In DNA form, the CDR3 reads TGTGCCAGCAGCCCAATTGCCGGGACAGGTTACAATGAGCAGTTCTTC.

V is TRBV10-3 and J is TRBJ2-7; 7 bases are shared with TRBD2. This CDR3 is 16 amino acids long. Germline CDR1 is ENHRY and CDR2 is SYGVKD. V shed 0 bases and J 4 bases; nucleotides not matched to a gene: 9. The chain's CDR3 is CAISESGGTVVYEQYF. CDR3 bases: TGTGCCATCAGTGAGTCGGGGGGGACGGTGGTGTACGAGCAGTACTTC.

The DNA for the CDR3 is TGTGCCAGCAGCCCACTAGCGGGGGCGAGCACAGATACGCAGTATTTT. It specifies CASSPLAGASTDTQYF. This sequence joins TRBV7-2 and TRBJ2-3; TRBD2 aligns across 11 bases. With 5 bases clipped from V and 0 bases from J, the junction kept 4 bases outside the gene matches. The CDR3 length is 16 residues. CDR1 SGHTA and CDR2 FQGNSA come from the germline V gene.

The rearrangement links TRBV27 to TRBJ2-5; possible D gene TRBD1, 6 bases. The V and J ends lost 6 bases and 1 base respectively, with 9 bases between them. The germline CDR1 and CDR2 sequences are MNHEY and SMNVEV (reference sequence). This CDR3 is built from 13 residues. CDR3 sequence: CASSRTAQETQYF. The CDR3 nucleotides are TGTGCCAGCAGCCGGACAGCCCAAGAGACCCAGTACTTC.

The rearrangement joins TRBV10-2 to TRBJ2-1, with TRBD1 as a possible D gene (5 bases). The germline V and J ends were trimmed by 3 bases and 3 bases, with 9 bases remaining between them. This CDR3 is 14 amino acids long. CDR1 is WSHSY and CDR2 is SAAADI in the germline V gene. The CDR3 nucleotides read TGCGCCAGCAGTGATTTGACAGTCTACAATGAGCAGTTCTTC. It yields the protein CASSDLTVYNEQFF.

This chain connects TRBV19 to TRBJ2-7; TRBD2 is a possible D gene (6 bases). V lost 3 bases to trimming and J lost 3 bases, with 12 bases between them. The CDR3 covers 14 residues. Looked up from germline, CDR1 is LNHDA and CDR2 is SQIVND (reference sequence). CDR3 sequence: CASSIGGTVYEQYF. In nucleotides, the CDR3 is TGTGCCAGTAGTATCGGCGGGACGGTCTACGAGCAGTACTTC.

The chain has TRBV28 and TRBJ1-2; D may be TRBD1 (6 bases). The CDR3 totals 13 residues. Germline values: CDR1 MDHEN, CDR2 SYDVKM. Deletions cut 7 bases from V and 8 bases from J, with 17 bases between. The chain's CDR3 is CASTKGGVEGYTF. The CDR3 region has the DNA TGTGCCAGCACCAAGGGGGGGGTGGAAGGCTACACCTTC.

The V and J genes are TRBV2 and TRBJ2-7, with 9 bases identical to TRBD2. V dropped 1 base and J dropped 5; count of bases not matched to a gene: 6. The CDR3 runs to 15 residues. Germline CDR1 reads SNHLY; CDR2 reads FYNNEI. The CDR3 sequence: CASSEVAGGFDEQYF. The CDR3 DNA follows: TGTGCCAGCAGTGAAGTTGCGGGGGGGTTCGACGAGCAGTACTTC.

The chain joins TRBV7-9 to TRBJ2-5, with 8 bases identical to TRBD1. V shed 5 bases and J 4 bases; nucleotides not matched to a gene: 6. Per germline, CDR1 SEHNR and CDR2 FQNEAQ (reference sequence). The CDR3 totals 14 residues. This chain's CDR3 is CASSDGQGGETQYF. For the CDR3, the DNA is TGTGCCAGCAGCGACGGACAGGGCGGAGAGACCCAGTACTTC.

The table lists this clone with a count of one. The rearrangement links TRBV7-9 to TRBJ1-1, with D perhaps TRBD1 (6 bases). Trimming shortened V by 4 bases and J by 8 bases, and 8 bases separated the two germline ends. Germline V gene lookup returns CDR1 SEHNR and CDR2 FQNEAQ (reference sequence). The CDR3 is made up of 11 amino acids. For the CDR3, the DNA is TGTGCCAGCAGCTACACAGGGGAAGCTTTCTTT. Its protein product is CASSYTGEAFF.

The rearrangement uses TRBV19 and TRBJ1-1; D remains ambiguous. V shed 1 base and J shed 1 base, with 7 bases lying between them. This CDR3 is built from 14 residues. The germline V gene encodes CDR1 LNHDA and CDR2 SQIVND (reference sequence). In nucleotides, the CDR3 is TGTGCCAGTAGTATAGTAGCAGCGAACACTGAAGCTTTCTTT. Its protein product is CASSIVAANTEAFF.

The chain is built from TRBV27 and TRBJ2-5, with 8 positions matching TRBD1. Germline CDR1 is MNHEY and CDR2 is SMNVEV (reference sequence). V gave up 9 bases and J gave up 2 bases; unmatched junction bases: 11. This CDR3 spans 15 amino acids. The CDR3 protein is CASLHRTGNQETQYF. The CDR3 coding sequence is TGTGCCAGTCTTCACCGGACAGGGAATCAAGAGACCCAGTACTTC.

V is TRBV21-1 and J is TRBJ1-5; no DNA check was done on the table's D call, TRBD1. TRBV21-1 is annotated as a pseudogene. This CDR3 comprises 16 residues. DNA for the CDR3: TGTGCCAGCAGCAACCCCGGGACAGGGGACAATCAGCCCCAGCATTTT. Amino acid sequence: CASSNPGTGDNQPQHF.

In DNA, the CDR3 is TGTGCCAGCAGCTTAGCACGGACAGGGCGCTCTGGAAACACCATATATTTT. Translating gives CASSLARTGRSGNTIYF. The rearrangement joins TRBV7-6 to TRBJ1-3, with TRBD1 identical over 8 bases. This CDR3 is built from 17 residues. The ends lost 0 bases at V and 0 bases at J; junction bases unmatched: 4. Per the germline V gene, CDR1 is SGHVS and CDR2 is FNYEAQ.

The chain uses TRBV6-5 and TRBJ1-2; maybe TRBD1 (6 bases). The V end lost 4 bases, the J end lost 4 bases, and 13 bases lay between the germline ends. Per germline, CDR1 MNHEY and CDR2 SVGAGI. The CDR3 is made up of 14 amino acids. The CDR3 coding sequence is TGTGCCAGCAGTTCGCAGGGGTCTAGCTATGGCTACACCTTC. Its translation is CASSSQGSSYGYTF.